This T cell receptor (beta chain) was captured by sequencing in a study of T-cell reconstitution after alpha-beta-depleted transplantation in children. General observations from the study: Expanded graft clones, several hundred of them, were reportedly the source of alpha-beta T cells about two months after transplant. Surviving recipient T cells and thymic progenitors accounted for the high day-60 TCRbeta diversity observed in some patients. Counts and diversity of T cells one year after transplant came mostly from newly produced T cells.

Unique molecular identifiers were incorporated into the prepared TCRbeta library. TCRdb processed the PCR reads anew with MiXCR; each CDR3 protein has one entry. In the table there are approximately 230,000 distinct CDR3 sequences, around 25% of which are singletons. Details on this clonotype: Its antigen is unidentified.

Germline V gene lookup returns CDR1 GTSNPN and CDR2 SVGIG (reference sequence). J lost 3 bases, V lost 2 bases, and 2 bases had no gene match. There are 14 residues in the CDR3. The chain uses TRBV30 and TRBJ2-1, with 9 bases matching TRBD1. Sequences were derived from PBMCs, mostly from graft donor cells, sampled 360 days after TCRalphabeta/CD19-depleted stem cell transplant. The sequence came from a female patient aged 2-9 years who had a stem cell transplant for congenital amegakaryocytic thrombocytopenia, so the T cells may come from the graft donor. CDR3: CAWSTDRGYNEQFF. CDR3 nucleotides: TGTGCCTGGAGTACGGACAGGGGCTACAATGAGCAGTTCTTC.